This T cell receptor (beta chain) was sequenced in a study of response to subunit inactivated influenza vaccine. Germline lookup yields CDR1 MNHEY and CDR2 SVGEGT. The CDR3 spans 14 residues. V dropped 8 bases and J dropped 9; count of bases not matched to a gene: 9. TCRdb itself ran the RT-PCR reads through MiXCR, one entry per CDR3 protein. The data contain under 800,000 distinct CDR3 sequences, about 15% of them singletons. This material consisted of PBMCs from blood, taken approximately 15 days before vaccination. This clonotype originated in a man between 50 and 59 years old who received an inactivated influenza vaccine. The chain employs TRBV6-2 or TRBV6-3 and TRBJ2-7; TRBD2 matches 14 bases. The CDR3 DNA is TGTGCCAGCGCGCACGGGACTAGCGGGGGTTCGCAGTACTTC. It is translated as CASAHGTSGGSQYF.